The 27 T cell receptor beta chains reported below all come from one sample, sequenced in a study of shared clonotypes between healthy human individuals. Measured with immunoSEQ multiplex PCR; TCRdb has only the in-frame clones, and not every one. Altogether 2 million to 2.5 million clones are present, roughly 90% being singletons, with the ten largest covering approximately 0.4%. Sequenced material: naive CD4+ T cells from PBMCs. Subset: CD45RA+ positively selected. The receptors were gathered from a man aged 18 to 29 in good health. Some clones in this sample may be carry-over from other donors' samples.

The CDR3 loop is CASSLPGAADTQYF. CDR3 nucleotides: TGTGCCAGCAGCCTCCCGGGGGCGGCAGATACGCAGTATTTT. The rearrangement links TRBV28 to TRBJ2-3, with D possibly being TRBD1 or TRBD2 (6 bases each). The germline gives CDR1 MDHEN, CDR2 SYDVKM. The CDR3 has 14 residues. The V and J ends lost 6 bases and 4 bases respectively, with 14 bases between them.

The table lists this clone with a count of one. Other DNA sequences of this sample code for an identical CDR3. This chain joins TRBV6-5 and TRBJ2-7, with 11 bases aligning to TRBD1. Germline V gives CDR1 MNHEY, CDR2 SVGAGI. Trimming at V came to 2 bases and at J to 3 bases, leaving 3 bases not matched to a gene. The CDR3 has 15 amino acids. CDR3 in amino acids: CASSYRGQGGYEQYF. For the CDR3, the DNA is TGTGCCAGCAGTTACAGGGGACAGGGGGGCTACGAGCAGTACTTC.

Comment on this clone: Other DNA sequences within the sample encode an identical CDR3. The chain combines TRBV9 with TRBJ1-1, with 8 bases matching TRBD1. This CDR3 spans 14 amino acids. Germline V lookup: CDR1 SGDLS, CDR2 YYNGEE. J lost 0 bases, V lost 3 bases, and 1 base had no gene match. CDR3 nucleotide sequence: TGTGCCAGCAGCGAGACAGGGGTGAACACTGAAGCTTTCTTT. This encodes CASSETGVNTEAFF.

The genes are TRBV28 and TRBJ2-5; 7 nucleotides match TRBD1. Germline CDR1 MDHEN, CDR2 SYDVKM. This CDR3 is 18 amino acids long. Trimming at V came to 4 bases and at J to 2 bases, leaving 16 bases not matched to a gene. CDR3 DNA sequence: TGTGCCAGCAGTTCCATATTCGAGACAGGGTCTAAGCAAGAGACCCAGTACTTC. As protein: CASSSIFETGSKQETQYF.

The CDR3 nucleotides read TGTGCCAGCAGTTTATACAGCGATAATTCACCCCTCCACTTT. Its protein is CASSLYSDNSPLHF. The rearrangement uses TRBV28 and TRBJ1-6; D unclear. Trimming took off 1 base at V and 5 bases at J, with 6 bases between the two ends. Germline values: CDR1 MDHEN, CDR2 SYDVKM. The CDR3 spans 14 residues.

The genes are TRBV28 and TRBJ2-3; TRBD2 matches 9 bases. Germline V gives CDR1 MDHEN, CDR2 SYDVKM. The CDR3 runs 15 residues. J gave up 2 bases and V 5 bases, and 5 bases lay outside the gene matches. DNA for the CDR3: TGTGCCAGCAGTGCGACTAGCGGACACACAGATACGCAGTATTTT. It yields the protein CASSATSGHTDTQYF.

This clone was found once. The chain couples TRBV5-1 to TRBJ2-1; TRBD2 matches 10 bases. CDR1 is SGHRS and CDR2 is YFSETQ in the germline V gene. The ends lost 0 bases at V and 9 bases at J; junction bases unmatched: 6. This CDR3 is built from 15 residues. The CDR3: CASSLVRTSGVEQFF. The CDR3 DNA is TGCGCCAGCAGCTTGGTAAGGACTAGCGGCGTTGAGCAGTTCTTC.

This clone was seen more than once but under ten times. This chain uses TRBV7-9 with TRBJ2-1; the D gene could be TRBD1 or TRBD2 (6 bases each). Germline V lookup: CDR1 SEHNR, CDR2 FQNEAQ (reference sequence). V was trimmed by 5 bases and J by 4 bases, leaving 21 bases between them. This CDR3 is 17 amino acids long. CDR3 coding DNA: TGTGCCAGCAGCCTCCCCGAAAGGGGGGAACTTTACAATGAGCAGTTCTTC. This sequence encodes CASSLPERGELYNEQFF.

V usage is TRBV5-8 and J usage is TRBJ1-4, with 9 positions matching TRBD1. Germline V CDR1 and CDR2: SGHTS, YDEGEE. V dropped 4 bases and J dropped 7; count of bases not matched to a gene: 8. The CDR3 runs to 15 residues. The chain's CDR3 is CASSVLGTGFEKLFF. The CDR3 bases are TGTGCCAGCAGCGTACTCGGGACAGGGTTTGAAAAACTGTTTTTT. Using reference TRBV5-8 and TRBJ1-4 for the parts outside the CDR3, the full variable domain is EAGVTQSPTHLIKTRGQQATLRCSPISGHTSVYWYQQALGLGLQFLLWYDEGEERNRGNFPPRFSGRQFPNYSSELNVNALELEDSALYLCASSVLGTGFEKLFFGSGTQLSVL.

V and J are TRBV28 and TRBJ2-7, with D perhaps TRBD1 (5 bases). V was cut by 4 bases and J by 2 bases, with 12 bases left in between. The CDR3 runs to 14 residues. The germline gives CDR1 MDHEN, CDR2 SYDVKM. The CDR3 protein is CASSSPTTAYEQYF. CDR3 DNA sequence: TGTGCCAGCAGTTCTCCAACGACAGCCTACGAGCAGTACTTC.

This clone was counted a single time. The genes are TRBV21-1 and TRBJ2-7; TRBD2 was called by the table and not checked on the DNA. TRBV21-1 is recorded as a pseudogene. The CDR3 spans 14 residues. The CDR3 DNA reads as TGTGCCAGCAGCAAAAGGCGGGTTGTCTACGAGCAGTACTTC. Its protein is CASSKRRVVYEQYF.

CDR3 amino acids: CAWDNRGSEQYF. The CDR3 nucleotides are TGTGCCTGGGATAATAGGGGCTCCGAGCAGTACTTC. This chain connects TRBV30 to TRBJ2-7, with D perhaps TRBD1 (5 bases). Looked up from germline, CDR1 is GTSNPN and CDR2 is SVGIG (reference sequence). Between the trimmed V and J ends, which lost 5 bases and 6 bases, there was a span of 14 bases. This CDR3 comprises 12 residues.

The chain combines TRBV18 with TRBJ2-1; D is undetermined. V lost 3 bases to trimming and J lost 4 bases, with 19 bases between them. CDR3 size: 17 residues. Germline CDR1 reads KGHSH; CDR2 reads LQKENI. CDR3 amino acids: CASSPTSTINLYNEQFF. The CDR3 region has the DNA TGTGCCAGCTCACCCACCAGCACTATTAACCTTTACAATGAGCAGTTCTTC.

The chain combines TRBV5-5 with TRBJ1-1; 8 bases are a match to TRBD1. CDR1 is SGHKS and CDR2 is YYEKEE in the germline V gene (reference sequence). The CDR3 spans 14 residues. The J segment lost 6 bases and the V segment lost 6 bases, leaving 10 bases of the junction unmatched. Here the CDR3 DNA reads TGTGCCAGCACGGGACAGGTGAAGAATTCTGAAGCTTTCTTT. This gives the protein CASTGQVKNSEAFF.

The chain recombines TRBV28 with TRBJ2-7, with D possibly TRBD1 on 5 matching bases. Trimming shortened V by 4 bases and J by 4 bases, and 11 bases separated the two germline ends. In germline, CDR1 is MDHEN, CDR2 SYDVKM. The CDR3 has 13 residues. As DNA, the CDR3 is TGTGCCAGCAGTTCCGGCGGACAATACGAGCAGTACTTC. This sequence encodes CASSSGGQYEQYF. Full variable domain (rest looked up from reference TRBV28 and TRBJ2-7): DVKVTQSSRYLVKRTGEKVFLECVQDMDHENMFWYRQDPGLGLRLIYFSYDVKMKEKGDIPEGYSVSREKKERFSLILESASTNQTSMYLCASSSGGQYEQYFGPGTRLTVT.

The CDR3 spells CASSFVGGELFF. CDR3 bases: TGTGCCAGCAGCTTTGTCGGCGGGGAGCTGTTTTTT. This chain links TRBV7-9 with TRBJ2-2; D unresolved. V lost 3 bases to trimming and J lost 7 bases, with 6 bases between them. The CDR3 is 12 residues long. Germline V CDR1 and CDR2: SEHNR, FQNEAQ (reference sequence).

This chain links TRBV6-5 with TRBJ1-6, with unresolved D. The CDR3 loop spans 14 amino acids. Trimming left V 4 bases short and J 6 bases short, with 10 bases between. The V gene's germline CDR1 is MNHEY and CDR2 SVGAGI. CDR3 region: CASSFGNFNSPLHF. As DNA, the CDR3 is TGTGCCAGCAGTTTCGGTAACTTTAATTCACCCCTCCACTTT.

This chain links TRBV5-1 with TRBJ1-2; D gene ambiguous. The CDR3 runs to 16 residues. V lost 0 bases and J 0 bases, leaving 12 bases between the germline ends. Germline V CDR1 and CDR2: SGHRS, YFSETQ. Here the CDR3 reads CASSLGVQLTNYGYTF. CDR3 coding DNA: TGCGCCAGCAGCTTGGGAGTCCAGCTAACTAACTATGGCTACACCTTC.

The chain recombines TRBV7-9 with TRBJ2-3; no reliable D call. V gave up 5 bases and J gave up 4 bases, with 16 bases separating them. The CDR3 consists of 15 residues. Germline V lookup: CDR1 SEHNR, CDR2 FQNEAQ (reference sequence). CDR3 residues: CASSAQWSEPDTQYF. CDR3 DNA sequence: TGTGCCAGCAGCGCCCAATGGTCTGAGCCAGATACGCAGTATTTT.

V and J are TRBV5-1 and TRBJ2-1, with 7 bases lining up with TRBD2. The CDR3 has 17 amino acids. J gave up 2 bases and V 0 bases, and 8 bases lay outside the gene matches. Germline V gene data show CDR1 as SGHRS and CDR2 as YFSETQ. The CDR3: CASSLEFSGKPYNEQFF. CDR3 sequence (DNA): TGCGCCAGCAGCTTGGAGTTCAGCGGGAAGCCCTACAATGAGCAGTTCTTC.

This clone has just a few counts. Other DNA sequences in this sample translate to the same CDR3. The genes are TRBV7-2 and TRBJ1-1; unclear D gene. This CDR3 region has 14 residues. CDR1 and CDR2 (germline): SGHTA, FQGNSA. The V and J ends lost 1 base and 1 base respectively, with 7 bases between them. CDR3 residues: CASSLGRWNTEAFF. The CDR3 DNA reads as TGTGCCAGCAGCTTAGGGCGGTGGAACACTGAAGCTTTCTTT.

This sequence joins TRBV9 and TRBJ2-2, with 7 bases fitting TRBD2. V shed 5 bases, J shed 4 bases, and the junction held 11 bases outside the gene matches. Germline CDR1 SGDLS, CDR2 YYNGEE. The CDR3 is 16 residues long. The CDR3 DNA reads as TGTGCCAGCAGTGGGGCCAGCGGGATAATCACCGGGGAGCTGTTTTTT. Translating it yields CASSGASGIITGELFF.

This chain links TRBV5-1 with TRBJ1-3; D may be TRBD1 (6 bases). Germline CDR1 SGHRS, CDR2 YFSETQ. The V end was cut by 0 bases, the J end by 1 base, with 14 bases between. The CDR3 totals 17 residues. The CDR3 here is CASSLAGGGQSGNTIYF. The DNA of the CDR3 is TGCGCCAGCAGCTTGGCCGGCGGGGGGCAATCTGGAAACACCATATATTTT. The full variable domain, its missing parts supplied by reference TRBV5-1 and TRBJ1-3, is KAGVTQTPRYLIKTRGQQVTLSCSPISGHRSVSWYQQTPGQGLQFLFEYFSETQRNKGNFPGRFSGRQFSNSRSEMNVSTLELGDSALYLCASSLAGGGQSGNTIYFGEGSWLTVV.

This rearrangement joins TRBV18 to TRBJ1-1; perhaps TRBD1 as D (6 bases). The CDR3 is 15 residues long. V was shortened by 6 bases and J by 0 bases, with 14 bases between the two germline ends. CDR1 and CDR2 from the germline V gene are KGHSH and LQKENI. CDR3 amino acids: CASSYGGLMNTEAFF. CDR3 nucleotide sequence: TGTGCCAGCTCCTATGGGGGGCTTATGAACACTGAAGCTTTCTTT.

The chain carries TRBV15 and TRBJ1-1; no firm D call. V gave up 0 bases and J gave up 4 bases, with 12 bases separating them. This CDR3 is built from 15 residues. CDR1 is LNHNV and CDR2 is YYDKDF in the germline V gene (reference sequence). The CDR3 sequence is CATSRDSWKTTEAFF. The DNA of the CDR3 is TGTGCCACCAGCAGAGATAGCTGGAAGACCACTGAAGCTTTCTTT.

In regard to this clone: At the DNA level, this CDR3 is encoded by other sequences in the same sample as well. The rearrangement uses TRBV4-2 and TRBJ1-1; perhaps TRBD1 as D (5 bases). Germline lookup yields CDR1 LGHNA and CDR2 YNFKEQ. This CDR3 is 12 amino acids long. V was shortened by 0 bases and J by 6 bases, with 5 bases between the two germline ends. Here the CDR3 DNA reads TGTGCCAGCAGCCAAGAGGGGGCTGAAGCTTTCTTT. The encoded protein is CASSQEGAEAFF.

The chain couples TRBV5-8 to TRBJ1-1, with TRBD1 matching over 7 bases. The CDR3 extends over 16 amino acids. Trimming at V came to 0 bases and at J to 0 bases, leaving 5 bases not matched to a gene. Germline V gene sequence: CDR1 SGHTS, CDR2 YDEGEE. The CDR3 region has the DNA TGTGCCAGCAGCTTGGGGGGGGACAGAATGAACACTGAAGCTTTCTTT. Translated: CASSLGGDRMNTEAFF.